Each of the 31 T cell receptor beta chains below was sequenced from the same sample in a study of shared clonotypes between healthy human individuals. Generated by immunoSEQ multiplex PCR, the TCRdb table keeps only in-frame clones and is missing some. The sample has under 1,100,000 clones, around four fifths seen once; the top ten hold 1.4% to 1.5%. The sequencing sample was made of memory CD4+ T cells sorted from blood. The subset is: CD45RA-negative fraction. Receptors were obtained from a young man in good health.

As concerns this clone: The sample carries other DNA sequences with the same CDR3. In DNA, the CDR3 is TGTGCCAGCAGTCCGAGGGCCTATGGCTACACCTTC. This encodes CASSPRAYGYTF. The rearrangement joins TRBV28 to TRBJ1-2; D is undetermined. The germline V gene has CDR1 MDHEN and CDR2 SYDVKM. This CDR3 spans 12 amino acids. V gave up 5 bases and J gave up 4 bases, with 8 bases separating them.

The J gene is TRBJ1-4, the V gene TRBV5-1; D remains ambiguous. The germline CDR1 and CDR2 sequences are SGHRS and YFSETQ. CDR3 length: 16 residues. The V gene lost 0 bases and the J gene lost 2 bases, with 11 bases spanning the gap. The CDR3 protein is CASSLEGARTNEKLFF. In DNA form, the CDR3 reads TGCGCCAGCAGCTTGGAAGGAGCGAGGACTAATGAAAAACTGTTTTTT.

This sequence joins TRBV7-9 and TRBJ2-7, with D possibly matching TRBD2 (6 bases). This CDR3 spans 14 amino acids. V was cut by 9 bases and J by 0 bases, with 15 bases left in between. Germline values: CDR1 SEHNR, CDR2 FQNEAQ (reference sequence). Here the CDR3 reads CASARGTPSYEQYF. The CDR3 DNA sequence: TGTGCCAGTGCTCGGGGGACGCCCTCCTACGAGCAGTACTTC.

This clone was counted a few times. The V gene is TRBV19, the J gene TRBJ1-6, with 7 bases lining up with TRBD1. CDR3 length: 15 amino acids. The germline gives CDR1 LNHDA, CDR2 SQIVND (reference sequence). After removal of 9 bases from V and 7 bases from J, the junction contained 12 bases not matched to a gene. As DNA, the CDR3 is TGTGCCAGCGGTATGGTAGGGGGCGCGAATTCACCCCTCCACTTT. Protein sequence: CASGMVGGANSPLHF.

Written as DNA, the CDR3 is TGTGCCAGCAGTTATAAGGGGCTCTACACTGAAGCTTTCTTT. Translated, it gives CASSYKGLYTEAFF. The V and J genes are TRBV6-9 and TRBJ1-1; D perhaps matches TRBD1 (5 bases). Germline CDR1 and CDR2: MNHGY and SVAAGI. Trimming shortened V by 2 bases and J by 3 bases, and 10 bases separated the two germline ends. The CDR3 spans 14 residues.

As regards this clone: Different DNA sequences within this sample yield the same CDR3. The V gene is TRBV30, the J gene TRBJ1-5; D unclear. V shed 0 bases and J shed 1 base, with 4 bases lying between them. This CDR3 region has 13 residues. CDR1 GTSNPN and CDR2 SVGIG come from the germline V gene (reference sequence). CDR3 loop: CAWSVDSNQPQHF. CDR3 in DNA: TGTGCCTGGAGTGTCGACAGCAATCAGCCCCAGCATTTT.

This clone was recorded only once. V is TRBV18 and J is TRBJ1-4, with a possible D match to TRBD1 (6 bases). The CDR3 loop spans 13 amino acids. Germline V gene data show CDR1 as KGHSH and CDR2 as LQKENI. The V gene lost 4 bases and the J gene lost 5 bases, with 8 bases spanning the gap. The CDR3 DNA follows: TGTGCCAGCTCACGGGACACCAATGAAAAACTGTTTTTT. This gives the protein CASSRDTNEKLFF.

CDR3 region: CASTLSVGQGGGYTF. CDR3 coding DNA: TGTGCCAGCACCCTCTCGGTAGGACAGGGGGGAGGCTACACCTTC. The J gene is TRBJ1-2, the V gene TRBV7-2, with TRBD1 identical over 10 bases. This CDR3 comprises 15 residues. Germline loops: CDR1 SGHTA, CDR2 FQGNSA. V gave up 7 bases and J gave up 8 bases; unmatched junction bases: 13.

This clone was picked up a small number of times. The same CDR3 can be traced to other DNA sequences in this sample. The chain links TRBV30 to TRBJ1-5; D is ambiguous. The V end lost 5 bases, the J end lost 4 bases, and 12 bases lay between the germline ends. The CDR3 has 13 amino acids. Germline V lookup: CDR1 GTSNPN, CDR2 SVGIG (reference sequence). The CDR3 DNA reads TGTGCCTGGGGGAGGAGTTCTAATCAGCCCCAGCATTTT. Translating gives CAWGRSSNQPQHF.

The CDR3, as DNA: TGTGCCAGCAGCCAGCAGCTGAGCTCCTATAATTCACCCCTCCACTTT. The encoded protein is CASSQQLSSYNSPLHF. The V call is TRBV14, the J call TRBJ1-6; D gene unclear. This CDR3 has 16 residues. Germline-derived CDR1 and CDR2 are SGHDN and FVKESK. The V end lost 3 bases, the J end lost 0 bases, and 9 bases lay between the germline ends.

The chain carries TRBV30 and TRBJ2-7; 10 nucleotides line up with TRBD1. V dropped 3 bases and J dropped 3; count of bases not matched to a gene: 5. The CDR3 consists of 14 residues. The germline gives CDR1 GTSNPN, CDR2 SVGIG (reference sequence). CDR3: CAWRRGTGDYEQYF. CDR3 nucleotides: TGTGCCTGGAGGCGGGGGACAGGGGACTACGAGCAGTACTTC. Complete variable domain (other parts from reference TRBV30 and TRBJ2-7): SQTIHQWPATLVQPVGSPLSLECTVEGTSNPNLYWYRQAAGRGLQLLFYSVGIGQISSEVPQNLSASRPQDRQFILSSKKLLLSDSGFYLCAWRRGTGDYEQYFGPGTRLTVT.

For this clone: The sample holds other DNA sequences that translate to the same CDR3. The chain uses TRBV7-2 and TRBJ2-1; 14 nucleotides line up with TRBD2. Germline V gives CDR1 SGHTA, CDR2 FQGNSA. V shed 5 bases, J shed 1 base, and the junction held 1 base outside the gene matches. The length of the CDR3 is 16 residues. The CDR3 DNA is TGTGCCAGCAGCCGGACTAGCGGGGGGTCCTACAATGAGCAGTTCTTC. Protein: CASSRTSGGSYNEQFF.

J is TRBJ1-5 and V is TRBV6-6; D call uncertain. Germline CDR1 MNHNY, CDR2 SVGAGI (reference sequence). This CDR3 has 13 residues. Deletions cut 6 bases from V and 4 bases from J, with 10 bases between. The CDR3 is CASSQHLNQPQHF. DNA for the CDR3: TGTGCCAGCAGCCAACACCTGAATCAGCCCCAGCATTTT.

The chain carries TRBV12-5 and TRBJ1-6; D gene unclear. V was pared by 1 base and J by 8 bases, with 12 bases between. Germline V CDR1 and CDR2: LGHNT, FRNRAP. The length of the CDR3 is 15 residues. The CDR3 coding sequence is TGTGCTAGTGGTTTGGGCCAAAGCTGGGATTCACCCCTCCACTTT. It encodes CASGLGQSWDSPLHF.

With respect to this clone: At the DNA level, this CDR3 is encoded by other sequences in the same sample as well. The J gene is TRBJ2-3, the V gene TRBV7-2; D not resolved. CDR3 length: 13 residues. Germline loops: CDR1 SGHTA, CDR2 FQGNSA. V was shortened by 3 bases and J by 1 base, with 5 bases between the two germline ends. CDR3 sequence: CASSFGGTDTQYF. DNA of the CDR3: TGTGCCAGCAGCTTTGGAGGCACAGATACGCAGTATTTT.

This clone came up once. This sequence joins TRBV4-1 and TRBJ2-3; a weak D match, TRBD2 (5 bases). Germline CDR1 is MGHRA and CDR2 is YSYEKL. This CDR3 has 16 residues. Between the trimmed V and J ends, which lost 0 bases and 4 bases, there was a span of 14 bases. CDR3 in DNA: TGCGCCAGCAGCCAAGAAGGGCCAGGAGGCGCAGATACGCAGTATTTT. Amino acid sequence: CASSQEGPGGADTQYF.

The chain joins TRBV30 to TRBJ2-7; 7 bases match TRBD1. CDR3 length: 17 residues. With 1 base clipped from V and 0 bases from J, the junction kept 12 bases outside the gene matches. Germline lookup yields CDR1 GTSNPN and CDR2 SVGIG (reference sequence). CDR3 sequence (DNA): TGTGCCTGGAGTGGGGGACAGTTAATTAGGGCCTCCTACGAGCAGTACTTC. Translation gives CAWSGGQLIRASYEQYF.

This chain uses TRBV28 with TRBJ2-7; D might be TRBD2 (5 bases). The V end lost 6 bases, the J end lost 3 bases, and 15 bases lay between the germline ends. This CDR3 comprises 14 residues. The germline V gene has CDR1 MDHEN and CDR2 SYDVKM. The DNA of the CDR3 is TGTGCCAGCAGCCCCGCTCCGGGAAACTACGAGCAGTACTTC. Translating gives CASSPAPGNYEQYF. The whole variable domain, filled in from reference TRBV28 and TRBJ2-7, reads DVKVTQSSRYLVKRTGEKVFLECVQDMDHENMFWYRQDPGLGLRLIYFSYDVKMKEKGDIPEGYSVSREKKERFSLILESASTNQTSMYLCASSPAPGNYEQYFGPGTRLTVT.

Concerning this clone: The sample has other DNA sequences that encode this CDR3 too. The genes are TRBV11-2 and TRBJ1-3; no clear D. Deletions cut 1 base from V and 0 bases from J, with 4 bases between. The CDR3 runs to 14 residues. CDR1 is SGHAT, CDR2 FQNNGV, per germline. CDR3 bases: TGTGCCAGCAGCTTAGGCAGCTCTGGAAACACCATATATTTT. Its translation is CASSLGSSGNTIYF.

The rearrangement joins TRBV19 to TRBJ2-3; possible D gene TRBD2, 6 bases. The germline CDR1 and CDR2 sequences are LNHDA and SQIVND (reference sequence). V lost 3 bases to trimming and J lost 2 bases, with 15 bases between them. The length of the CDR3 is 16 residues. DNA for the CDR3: TGTGCCAGTAGTATGGGGACTGGACGGGACACAGATACGCAGTATTTT. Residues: CASSMGTGRDTDTQYF.

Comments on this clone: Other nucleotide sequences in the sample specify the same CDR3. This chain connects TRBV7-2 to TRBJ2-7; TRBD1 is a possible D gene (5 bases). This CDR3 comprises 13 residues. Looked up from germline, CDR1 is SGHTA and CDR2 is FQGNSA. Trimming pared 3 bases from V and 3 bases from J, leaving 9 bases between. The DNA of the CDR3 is TGTGCCAGCAGCTTGGCCCAGGGCTACGAGCAGTACTTC. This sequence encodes CASSLAQGYEQYF.

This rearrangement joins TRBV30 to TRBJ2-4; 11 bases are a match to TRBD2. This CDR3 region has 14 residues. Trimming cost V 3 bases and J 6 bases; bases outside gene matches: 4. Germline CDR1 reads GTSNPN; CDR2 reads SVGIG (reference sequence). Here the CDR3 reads CAWSAGTSGNIQYF. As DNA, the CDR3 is TGTGCCTGGAGCGCCGGGACTAGCGGAAACATTCAGTACTTC.

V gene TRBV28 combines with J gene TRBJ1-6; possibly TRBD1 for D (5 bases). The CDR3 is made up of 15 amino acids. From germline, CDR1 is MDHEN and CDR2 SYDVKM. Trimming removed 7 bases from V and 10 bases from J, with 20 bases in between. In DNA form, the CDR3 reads TGTGCCAGCACGAATCAGGGAGTCGGACAATCACCCCTCCACTTT. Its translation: CASTNQGVGQSPLHF.

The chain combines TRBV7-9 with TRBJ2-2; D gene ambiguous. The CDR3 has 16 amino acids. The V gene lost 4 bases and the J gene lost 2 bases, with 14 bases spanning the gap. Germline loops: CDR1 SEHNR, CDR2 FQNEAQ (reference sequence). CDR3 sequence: CASSWPQRPNTGELFF. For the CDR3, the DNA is TGTGCCAGCAGCTGGCCACAGAGACCTAACACCGGGGAGCTGTTTTTT.

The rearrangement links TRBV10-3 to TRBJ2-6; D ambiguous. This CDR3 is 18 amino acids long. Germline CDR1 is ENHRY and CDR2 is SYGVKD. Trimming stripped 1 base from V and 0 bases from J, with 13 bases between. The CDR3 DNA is TGTGCCATCAGTGAGTTCGCTCTCCGAAGCTCTGGGGCCAACGTCCTGACTTTC. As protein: CAISEFALRSSGANVLTF.

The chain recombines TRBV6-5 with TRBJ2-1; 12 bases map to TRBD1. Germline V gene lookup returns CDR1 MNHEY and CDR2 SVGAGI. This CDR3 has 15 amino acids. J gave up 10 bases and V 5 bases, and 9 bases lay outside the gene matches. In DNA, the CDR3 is TGTGCCAGCAGTAGGCCGGGACAGGGGGCAGGCGAGCAGTTCTTC. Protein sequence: CASSRPGQGAGEQFF.

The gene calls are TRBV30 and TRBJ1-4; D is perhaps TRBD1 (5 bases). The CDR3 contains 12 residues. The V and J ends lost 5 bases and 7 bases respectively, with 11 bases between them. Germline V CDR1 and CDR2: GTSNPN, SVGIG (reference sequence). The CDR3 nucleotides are TGTGCCTGGTCTTGGCAGGGTGAAAAACTGTTTTTT. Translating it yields CAWSWQGEKLFF.

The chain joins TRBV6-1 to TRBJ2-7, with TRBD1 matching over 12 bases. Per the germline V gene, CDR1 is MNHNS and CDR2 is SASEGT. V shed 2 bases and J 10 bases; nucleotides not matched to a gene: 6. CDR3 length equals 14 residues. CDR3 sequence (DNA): TGTGCCAGCAGTGAATTGGGGACAGGGGGCCTTCAGTACTTC. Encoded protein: CASSELGTGGLQYF.

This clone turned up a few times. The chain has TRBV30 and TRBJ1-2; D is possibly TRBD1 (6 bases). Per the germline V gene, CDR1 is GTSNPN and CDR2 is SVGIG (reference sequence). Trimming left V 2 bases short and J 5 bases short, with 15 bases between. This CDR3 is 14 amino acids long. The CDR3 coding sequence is TGTGCCTGGAGTCCACAGGGAGGAGGATATGGCTACACCTTC. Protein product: CAWSPQGGGYGYTF.

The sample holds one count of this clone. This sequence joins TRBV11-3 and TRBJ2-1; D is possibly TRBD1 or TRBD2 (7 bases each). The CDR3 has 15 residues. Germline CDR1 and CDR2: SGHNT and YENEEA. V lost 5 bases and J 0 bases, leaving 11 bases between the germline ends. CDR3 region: CASSQGGSSYNEQFF. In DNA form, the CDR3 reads TGTGCCAGCAGCCAGGGGGGGAGCTCCTACAATGAGCAGTTCTTC.

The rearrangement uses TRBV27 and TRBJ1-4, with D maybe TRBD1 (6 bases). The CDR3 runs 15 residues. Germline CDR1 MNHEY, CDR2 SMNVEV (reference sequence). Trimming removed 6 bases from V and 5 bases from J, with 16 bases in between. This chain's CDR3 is CASSARRGRNEKLFF. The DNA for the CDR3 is TGTGCCAGCAGCGCTAGGCGGGGGCGGAATGAAAAACTGTTTTTT.